This entry is about one TCR beta chain. The antigen remains unidentified. The sample belongs to a study of cytomegalovirus exposure and HLA in healthy donors. Study-wide results and caveats: Follow-up analysis later connected one missense variant in DCLRE1C with trimming of TCR beta V- and J-genes. A later analysis found TCR association rates differed by HLA locus, highest for DRB1 and lowest for HLA-C.

In the PCR, 60 Vbeta and 13 Jbeta primers were used. Method: immunoSEQ multiplex PCR; TCRdb's copy keeps in-frame clones and lacks some. The sample has about 140,000 clones, 88% seen once; the top ten hold roughly 0.5%. These donors, healthy bone marrow donors, were studied. The V gene's germline CDR1 is MDHEN and CDR2 SYDVKM. This CDR3 comprises 16 residues. The V gene end was trimmed by 5 bases and the J gene end by 0 bases; junction bases not matched to a gene: 4. The receptor was isolated from a woman aged 40 to 55 in good health and CMV-seronegative. The sequenced sample was PBMCs. This chain joins TRBV28 and TRBJ1-5; 10 bases align to TRBD1. CDR3: CASSPWTGGSNQPQHF. For the CDR3, the DNA is TGTGCCAGCAGTCCCTGGACAGGGGGTAGCAATCAGCCCCAGCATTTT.